Included here is one T cell receptor (beta chain) sequence, with context. What it binds is unknown. Sequenced by immunoSEQ multiplex PCR; TCRdb stores in-frame clones only, minus some. This sample yields about 110,000 clones, of which roughly 88% are seen a single time; around 1.4% belongs to the top ten. Trimming took 0 bases from V and 5 from J; bases not matched to a gene: 8. Germline assignment: CDR1 KGHSH and CDR2 LQKENI. The CDR3 runs 17 residues. This sample is part of a study of cytomegalovirus exposure and HLA in healthy donors. Whole-study results and caveats: The listing of 150 to 200 TCR beta chains classed them as cytomegalovirus-associated. Rarity characterized most TCR sequences, yet some public TCRs appeared in many donors.

The TCR was taken from a woman aged 25-40 years in good health and CMV-seropositive. This rearrangement joins TRBV18 to TRBJ1-1; 11 nucleotides align to TRBD1. Specimen: PBMCs. CDR3 bases: TGTGCCAGCTCACCACCCCCCCTCGGACAGGGGGCTACTGAAGCTTTCTTT. Translated, it gives CASSPPPLGQGATEAFF.